A few counts support the clone carrying this T cell receptor beta chain. What it recognizes is unknown. The data were obtained in a study of spatial heterogeneity in lung cancer. Looking at the study overall: An average of more than ten raw reads was observed per unique TCR and UMI combination. Regarding the study as a whole: Blood contained ubiquitous expanded tumor TCRs more at resection than at follow-up.

J lost 5 bases, V lost 0 bases, and 2 bases had no gene match. Germline V lookup: CDR1 SGHRS, CDR2 YFSETQ. The CDR3 consists of 14 residues. Via MiXCR, TCRdb re-called the 5' RACE reads, giving one row per CDR3 protein. The data show about 90,000 distinct CDR3 sequences, about 9.4% seen once. Indicated time point: sample taken at primary tumor resection. Whole RNA obtained from tumor, nontumor lung or frozen PBMC underwent sequencing without sorting. This clonotype was obtained from a male donor with early-stage non-small cell lung cancer. The material was PBMCs, obtained at surgery. The V gene is TRBV5-1, the J gene TRBJ2-1, with 7 bases lining up with TRBD1. The CDR3 DNA sequence: TGCGCCAGCAGCTTGGGGGGACAGAACAATGAGCAGTTCTTC. It codes for CASSLGGQNNEQFF.